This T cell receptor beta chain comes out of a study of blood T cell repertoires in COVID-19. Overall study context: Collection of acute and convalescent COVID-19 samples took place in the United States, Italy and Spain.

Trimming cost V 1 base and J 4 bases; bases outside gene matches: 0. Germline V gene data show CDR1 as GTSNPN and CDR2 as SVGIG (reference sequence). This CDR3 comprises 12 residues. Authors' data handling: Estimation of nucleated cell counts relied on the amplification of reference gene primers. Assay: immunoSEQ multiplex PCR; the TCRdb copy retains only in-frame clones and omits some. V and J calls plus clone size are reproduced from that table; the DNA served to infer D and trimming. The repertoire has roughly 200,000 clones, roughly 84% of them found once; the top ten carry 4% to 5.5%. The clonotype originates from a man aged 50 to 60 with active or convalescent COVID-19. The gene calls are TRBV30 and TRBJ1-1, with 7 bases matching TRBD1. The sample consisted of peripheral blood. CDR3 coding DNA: TGTGCCTGGAGTGGACAGGGCACTGAAGCTTTCTTT. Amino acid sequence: CAWSGQGTEAFF. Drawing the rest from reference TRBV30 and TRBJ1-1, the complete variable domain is SQTIHQWPATLVQPVGSPLSLECTVEGTSNPNLYWYRQAAGRGLQLLFYSVGIGQISSEVPQNLSASRPQDRQFILSSKKLLLSDSGFYLCAWSGQGTEAFFGQGTRLTVV.